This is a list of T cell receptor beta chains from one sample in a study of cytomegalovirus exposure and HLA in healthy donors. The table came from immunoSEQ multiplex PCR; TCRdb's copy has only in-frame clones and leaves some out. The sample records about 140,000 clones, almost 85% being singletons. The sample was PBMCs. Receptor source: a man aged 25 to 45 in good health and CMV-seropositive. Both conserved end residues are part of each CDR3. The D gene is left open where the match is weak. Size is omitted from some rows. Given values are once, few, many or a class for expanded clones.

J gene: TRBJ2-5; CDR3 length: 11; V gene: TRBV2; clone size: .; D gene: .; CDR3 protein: CASRVVETQYF; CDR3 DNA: TGTGCCAGCAGGGTAGTTGAGACCCAGTACTTC
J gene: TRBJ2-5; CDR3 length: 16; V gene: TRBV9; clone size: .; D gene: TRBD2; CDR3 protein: CASSLGVAGPQETQYF; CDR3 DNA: TGTGCCAGCAGCCTTGGAGTAGCGGGACCACAAGAGACCCAGTACTTC
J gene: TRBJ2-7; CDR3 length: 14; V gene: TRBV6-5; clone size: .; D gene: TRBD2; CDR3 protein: CASSYMFRSGGQYF; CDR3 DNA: TGTGCCAGCAGTTATATGTTTCGCAGCGGGGGGCAGTACTTC
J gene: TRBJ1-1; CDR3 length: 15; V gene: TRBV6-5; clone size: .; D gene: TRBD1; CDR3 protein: CASSTLTTGSTEAFF; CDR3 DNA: TGTGCCAGCAGTACGCTTACGACAGGGAGCACTGAAGCTTTCTTT
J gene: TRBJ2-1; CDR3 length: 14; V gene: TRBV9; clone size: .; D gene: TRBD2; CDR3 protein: CASSVGLAHNEQFF; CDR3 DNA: TGTGCCAGCAGCGTAGGACTAGCCCACAATGAGCAGTTCTTC
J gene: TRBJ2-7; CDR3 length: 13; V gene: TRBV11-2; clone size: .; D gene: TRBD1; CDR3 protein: CASSLGQSYEQYF; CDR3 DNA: TGTGCCAGCAGCCTGGGACAGTCCTACGAGCAGTACTTC
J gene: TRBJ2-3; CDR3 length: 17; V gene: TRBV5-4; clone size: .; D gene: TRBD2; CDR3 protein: CASSPWFASGKGDTQYF; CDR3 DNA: TGTGCCAGCAGCCCATGGTTTGCTAGCGGGAAGGGTGATACGCAGTATTTT
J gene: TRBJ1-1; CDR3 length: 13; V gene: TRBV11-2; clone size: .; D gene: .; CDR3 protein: CASSLVIEPEAFF; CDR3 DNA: TGTGCCAGCAGCTTGGTCATAGAGCCTGAAGCTTTCTTT
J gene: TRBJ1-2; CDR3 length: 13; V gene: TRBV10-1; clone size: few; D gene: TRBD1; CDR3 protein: CASSADRTYGYTF; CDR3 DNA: TGCGCCAGCAGTGCGGACAGGACTTATGGCTACACCTTC
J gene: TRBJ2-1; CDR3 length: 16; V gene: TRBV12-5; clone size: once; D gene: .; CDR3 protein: CASARGGEYSRDEQFF; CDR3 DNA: TGTGCTAGTGCCCGAGGCGGGGAATACTCTAGGGATGAGCAGTTCTTC
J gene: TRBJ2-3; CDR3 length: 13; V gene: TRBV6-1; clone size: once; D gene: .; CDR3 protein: CASRQGSTDTQYF; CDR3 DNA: TGTGCCAGCAGGCAGGGTAGCACAGATACGCAGTATTTT
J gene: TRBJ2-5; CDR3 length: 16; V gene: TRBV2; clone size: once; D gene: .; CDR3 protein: CASTPSAALRGETQYF; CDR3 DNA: TGTGCCAGCACACCGTCAGCTGCGTTAAGGGGGGAGACCCAGTACTTC